Given below is one T cell receptor (delta chain) in context. The antigen remains undetermined. Germline-derived CDR1 and CDR2 are TSWWSYY and QGS. J lost 0 bases, V lost 1 base, and 14 bases had no gene match. This CDR3 region has 20 residues. Primers for all 8 TRDV and 4 TRDJ genes amplified genomic DNA in 32-plex. The library had 12-nucleotide UMIs introduced over approximately 3 barcoding cycles, then a second adapter PCR. TCRdb called clones from the multiplex PCR reads again using CATT. The table records 2,000 or so delta-chain clones, less than 20% of them present only once. The data stem from a study of DNA immune sequencing with unique molecular identifiers. Study-wide context: γδ T cells were magnetically enriched from buffy coats; genomic DNA was sequenced.

Study-wide results and caveats: The primer-based method misses TRD sequences outside its primer targets. Top 5 clonotypes made up over half of productive TRD molecules in several healthy donors. TRDV2 paired with TRDJ1 was the most common TRD rearrangement among healthy donor clonotypes.

The rearrangement uses TRDV1 and TRDJ1, with 10 bases lining up with TRDD3. This receptor was taken from a human donor in good health. Sequenced: gamma-delta T cells from PBMCs. The CDR3 here is CALGERLPFYWGINTDKLIF. The CDR3 DNA is TGTGCTCTTGGGGAACGACTTCCGTTCTACTGGGGGATCAACACCGATAAACTCATCTTT.